These 3 T cell receptor beta chains came from one sample sequenced in a study of vaccination and CD4 T cells after COVID-19. Antigens of these TCRs are unknown. Treatment meaning: 10-day PBMC culture with coronavirus spike peptide pools or control peptides (ViraFEST assay). Oncomine TCR Beta short-read sequencing was applied to DNA from cultured CD4+ T cells. TCRdb ran MiXCR on the PCR reads and lists one entry per CDR3 protein. This table holds around 10,000 distinct CDR3 sequences, roughly 64% found once. Sequencing was carried out using CD4+ T cells from blood, cultured in vitro. These receptors came from a human donor who had recovered from COVID-19.

The chain links TRBV19 to TRBJ1-5; TRBD1 agrees at 7 bases. V dropped 4 bases and J dropped 6; count of bases not matched to a gene: 3. Germline V gene lookup returns CDR1 LNHDA and CDR2 SQIVND (reference sequence). The CDR3 sequence is 13 residues long. DNA of the CDR3: TGTGCCAGTAGTAAAACAGGGGTTCAGCCCCAGCATTTT. It encodes CASSKTGVQPQHF.

V and J are TRBV6-5 and TRBJ1-3; D remains unclear. The length of the CDR3 is 13 residues. CDR1 and CDR2 (germline): MNHEY, SVGAGI. Trimming removed 4 bases from V and 4 bases from J, with 8 bases in between. CDR3 region: CASSWGTGNTIYF. The CDR3 DNA sequence: TGTGCCAGCAGTTGGGGAACGGGAAACACCATATATTTT.

This chain joins TRBV20-1 and TRBJ1-1, with D perhaps TRBD1 (5 bases). This CDR3 has 14 residues. Germline CDR1 DFQATT, CDR2 SNEGSKA (reference sequence). Trimming pared 4 bases from V and 0 bases from J, leaving 12 bases between. The CDR3 spells CSATIDRMNTEAFF. The CDR3 nucleotides are TGCAGTGCTACGATCGACAGAATGAACACTGAAGCTTTCTTT.